Listed here are 32 T cell receptor beta chains from one sample, sequenced in a study of blood T cell repertoires in COVID-19. Assay used: immunoSEQ multiplex PCR; TCRdb lists only in-frame clones, some missing. The sample lists 250,000 to 300,000 clones, 70% to 90% occurring once. The specimen sequenced was peripheral blood. The receptors shown here come from a woman aged 25 to 39 who had recovered from COVID-19.

The J gene is TRBJ2-3, the V gene TRBV24-1, with D unclear. Germline CDR1 KGHDR, CDR2 SFDVKD. There are 14 residues in the CDR3. The V gene lost 3 bases and the J gene lost 2 bases, with 8 bases spanning the gap. In nucleotides, the CDR3 is TGTGCCACCAGTGATCCCGGAGACACAGATACGCAGTATTTT. Amino acid sequence: CATSDPGDTDTQYF.

The V and J genes are TRBV10-3 and TRBJ1-5; tentatively, D is TRBD1 (5 bases). V was trimmed by 11 bases and J by 7 bases, leaving 15 bases between them. The CDR3 has 12 residues. Germline-derived CDR1 and CDR2 are ENHRY and SYGVKD. CDR3 amino acids: CAARVQRQPQHF. As DNA, the CDR3 is TGTGCCGCCAGGGTCCAAAGGCAGCCCCAGCATTTT.

This chain's CDR3 is CASSRTTTDSYEQYF. CDR3 DNA sequence: TGCGCCAGCAGCCGAACTACGACAGACTCCTACGAGCAGTACTTC. V and J are TRBV5-1 and TRBJ2-7; D possibly corresponds to TRBD1 (5 bases). From germline, CDR1 is SGHRS and CDR2 YFSETQ. There are 15 residues in the CDR3. V lost 4 bases and J 0 bases, leaving 14 bases between the germline ends.

This chain's CDR3 is CASSQEASRGHMDGYTF. The CDR3 DNA follows: TGTGCCAGCAGCCAAGAGGCAAGCAGGGGGCATATGGATGGCTACACCTTC. J is TRBJ1-2 and V is TRBV3-1 (or the pseudogene TRBV3-2), with TRBD1 matching over 8 bases. CDR3 length: 17 amino acids. CDR1 is LGHDT and CDR2 is YNNKEL in the germline V gene (reference sequence). V shed 0 bases, J shed 6 bases, and the junction held 12 bases outside the gene matches.

This chain connects TRBV30 to TRBJ1-3, with 7 bases that match TRBD1. V gave up 0 bases and J gave up 0 bases; unmatched junction bases: 2. CDR1 GTSNPN and CDR2 SVGIG come from the germline V gene (reference sequence). There are 15 residues in the CDR3. The CDR3 region has the DNA TGTGCCTGGAGTGTACAGGGGTACTCTGGAAACACCATATATTTT. It translates to CAWSVQGYSGNTIYF.

The rearrangement links TRBV7-3 to TRBJ1-2, with D uncertain. Trimming removed 4 bases at V and 0 bases at J, with 6 bases between. In germline, CDR1 is SGHTA, CDR2 FQGTGA. This CDR3 region has 13 residues. In DNA, the CDR3 is TGTGCCAGCAGCTATAATGCTAACTATGGCTACACCTTC. As protein: CASSYNANYGYTF. Together with reference TRBV7-3 and TRBJ1-2, the CDR3 gives the full variable domain: GAGVSQTPSNKVTEKGKYVELRCDPISGHTALYWYRQSLGQGPEFLIYFQGTGAADDSGLPNDRFFAVRPEGSVSTLKIQRTERGDSAVYLCASSYNANYGYTFGSGTRLTVV.

The chain employs TRBV6-2 or TRBV6-3 and TRBJ2-7; TRBD1 matches 8 bases. The V gene end was trimmed by 6 bases and the J gene end by 6 bases; junction bases not matched to a gene: 10. Germline V gene data show CDR1 as MNHEY and CDR2 as SVGEGT. This CDR3 comprises 14 residues. CDR3 in DNA: TGTGCCAGCAGCAGGACAGGGATTCTCACCGAGCAGTACTTC. It yields the protein CASSRTGILTEQYF.

There are a few counts of this clone. The chain combines TRBV9 with TRBJ1-2, with TRBD1 identical over 8 bases. This CDR3 comprises 15 residues. The germline V gene has CDR1 SGDLS and CDR2 YYNGEE. V lost 3 bases to trimming and J lost 7 bases; unmatched junction nucleotides: 11. The CDR3 is CASSAQAQGVRGYTF. CDR3 coding DNA: TGTGCCAGCAGCGCCCAGGCACAGGGGGTACGTGGCTACACCTTC.

The genes are TRBV2 and TRBJ2-5; 7 nucleotides match TRBD2. V was clipped by 1 base and J by 1 base; unmatched bases: 6. Germline values: CDR1 SNHLY, CDR2 FYNNEI. There are 16 residues in the CDR3. The CDR3 region is CASSEVGGGPQETQYF. The CDR3 nucleotides are TGTGCCAGCAGTGAAGTGGGGGGGGGTCCCCAAGAGACCCAGTACTTC.

The V gene is TRBV5-5, the J gene TRBJ1-3, with 7 nucleotides matching TRBD1. Per the germline V gene, CDR1 is SGHKS and CDR2 is YYEKEE (reference sequence). This CDR3 is built from 15 residues. The trim removed 2 bases at V and 1 base at J, leaving 3 bases unmatched. CDR3 nucleotide sequence: TGTGCCAGCAGCTTAGGGACAGCTTCTGGAAACACCATATATTTT. This encodes CASSLGTASGNTIYF.

V is TRBV24-1 and J is TRBJ1-2; D remains ambiguous. V dropped 5 bases and J dropped 0 bases, with 6 bases sitting between them. The CDR3 has 13 amino acids. Germline CDR1 is KGHDR and CDR2 is SFDVKD. CDR3: CATSARANYGYTF. The CDR3 DNA sequence: TGTGCCACCAGTGCACGAGCTAACTATGGCTACACCTTC.

This chain uses TRBV5-5 with TRBJ2-2, with D possibly matching TRBD1 (5 bases). The CDR3 consists of 15 residues. The V and J ends lost 1 base and 4 bases respectively, with 11 bases between them. The germline V gene encodes CDR1 SGHKS and CDR2 YYEKEE (reference sequence). The CDR3 sequence is CASSLQAGITGELFF. CDR3 DNA sequence: TGTGCCAGCAGCTTGCAGGCAGGGATCACCGGGGAGCTGTTTTTT.

This chain links TRBV4-2 with TRBJ1-4; the D is unclear. V shed 0 bases and J shed 10 bases, with 15 bases lying between them. CDR1 and CDR2 (germline): LGHNA, YNFKEQ. The CDR3 is made up of 15 amino acids. The chain's CDR3 is CASSQDLGESGKLFF. CDR3 sequence (DNA): TGTGCCAGCAGCCAAGATCTTGGTGAGTCGGGAAAACTGTTTTTT.

V and J are TRBV28 and TRBJ1-5, with D tentatively TRBD1 (6 bases). This CDR3 is built from 17 residues. CDR1 and CDR2 (germline): MDHEN, SYDVKM. V was clipped by 2 bases and J by 0 bases, with 14 bases between them. The DNA for the CDR3 is TGTGCCAGCAGTTTAAGGGGGGCGGGAGATAGCAATCAGCCCCAGCATTTT. Translating gives CASSLRGAGDSNQPQHF.

V usage is TRBV4-2 and J usage is TRBJ2-3; 9 bases agree with TRBD2. Germline-derived CDR1 and CDR2 are LGHNA and YNFKEQ. The CDR3 extends over 17 amino acids. The junction had 7 bases not matched to a gene; V was cut back by 1 base and J by 2 bases. The chain's CDR3 is CASSQASGGFLTDTQYF. Here the CDR3 DNA reads TGTGCCAGCAGCCAAGCAAGCGGGGGGTTCCTCACAGATACGCAGTATTTT.

J is TRBJ1-4 and V is TRBV7-2; no clear D gene. CDR1 is SGHTA and CDR2 is FQGNSA in the germline V gene. The V gene lost 1 base and the J gene lost 4 bases, with 16 bases spanning the gap. The CDR3 is made up of 17 amino acids. The CDR3 region has the DNA TGTGCCAGCAGCTTAGTACCCGCGGGATCTTATAATGAAAAACTGTTTTTT. Amino acids: CASSLVPAGSYNEKLFF.

V gene TRBV9 combines with J gene TRBJ2-7, with 9 bases fitting TRBD1. CDR1 and CDR2 (germline): SGDLS, YYNGEE. CDR3 size: 15 residues. Unmatched junction bases numbered 5, after V lost 0 bases and J lost 4 bases. The CDR3 spells CASSVGTGDIYEQYF. CDR3 in DNA: TGTGCCAGCAGCGTAGGGACAGGGGATATATACGAGCAGTACTTC.

CDR3 sequence (DNA): TGTGCCAGCAGTGGGCAGGGAGGGAACACTGAAGCTTTCTTT. Protein sequence: CASSGQGGNTEAFF. This chain joins TRBV6-6 and TRBJ1-1; D is perhaps TRBD1 (5 bases). The germline V and J ends were trimmed by 5 bases and 1 base, with 11 bases remaining between them. The CDR3 has 14 residues. Per germline, CDR1 MNHNY and CDR2 SVGAGI (reference sequence).

The gene calls are TRBV30 and TRBJ1-2; D gene ambiguous. CDR3 size: 12 residues. Between the trimmed V and J ends, which lost 2 bases and 2 bases, there was a span of 6 bases. CDR1 is GTSNPN and CDR2 is SVGIG in the germline V gene (reference sequence). The CDR3, as DNA: TGTGCCTGGAGTTTACAAAACTATGGCTACACCTTC. Translated: CAWSLQNYGYTF.

This chain links TRBV19 with TRBJ2-1, with TRBD1 identical over 10 bases. Per germline, CDR1 LNHDA and CDR2 SQIVND (reference sequence). The V gene end was trimmed by 5 bases and the J gene end by 8 bases; junction bases not matched to a gene: 12. CDR3 size: 16 residues. DNA for the CDR3: TGTGCCAGTAGTCCAAGGACAGGGGGAGGGATATATGAGCAGTTCTTC. This encodes CASSPRTGGGIYEQFF.

The genes are TRBV7-2 and TRBJ1-5; D is uncertain. CDR1 SGHTA and CDR2 FQGNSA come from the germline V gene. This CDR3 comprises 16 residues. Trimming removed 1 base at V and 5 bases at J, with 15 bases between. DNA of the CDR3: TGTGCCAGCAGCTTAGTGGGGAGACCCGCCGATCAGCCCCAGCATTTT. Amino acid sequence: CASSLVGRPADQPQHF.

The chain has TRBV28 and TRBJ2-2, with D tentatively TRBD1 (7 bases). V dropped 7 bases and J dropped 5 bases, with 17 bases sitting between them. Germline loops: CDR1 MDHEN, CDR2 SYDVKM. The CDR3 is 15 residues long. The CDR3 reads CASILQGGGTGELFF. CDR3 coding DNA: TGTGCCAGCATCCTTCAGGGGGGAGGAACCGGGGAGCTGTTTTTT.

The rearrangement joins TRBV18 to TRBJ2-1; TRBD1 aligns across 7 bases. The germline V gene encodes CDR1 KGHSH and CDR2 LQKENI. The length of the CDR3 is 15 residues. V shed 5 bases and J 0 bases; nucleotides not matched to a gene: 4. CDR3 protein: CASSVTGSSYNEQFF. DNA for the CDR3: TGTGCCAGCTCAGTGACAGGGAGCTCCTACAATGAGCAGTTCTTC.

This clone was observed once. The V gene is TRBV5-1, the J gene TRBJ1-2; 7 bases fit TRBD1. The germline gives CDR1 SGHRS, CDR2 YFSETQ. This CDR3 has 15 amino acids. Germline trimming cut 4 bases from V and 6 bases from J; bases unmatched to any gene: 12. The CDR3 spells CASSPLPAGGDGYTF. CDR3 sequence (DNA): TGCGCCAGCAGCCCCCTGCCGGCAGGGGGAGATGGCTACACCTTC.

This clone was found once. The rearrangement uses TRBV18 and TRBJ2-6; tentative D call: TRBD1 (6 bases). The CDR3 runs to 17 residues. V was trimmed by 8 bases and J by 0 bases, leaving 17 bases between them. CDR1 and CDR2 from the germline V gene are KGHSH and LQKENI. CDR3 nucleotide sequence: TGTGCCAGCACCCGCCCGGGACACAGCTCTGGGGCCAACGTCCTGACTTTC. As protein: CASTRPGHSSGANVLTF.

The CDR3 loop reads CSVLPGTVSYEQYF. The CDR3 coding sequence is TGCAGCGTTCTGCCCGGGACAGTCTCCTACGAGCAGTACTTC. This chain connects TRBV29-1 to TRBJ2-7; the match to TRBD1 covers 7 bases. The CDR3 spans 14 residues. From germline, CDR1 is SQVTM and CDR2 ANQGSEA. Trimming cost V 5 bases and J 0 bases; bases outside gene matches: 7.

The rearrangement links TRBV7-2 to TRBJ2-1; D perhaps matches TRBD2 (5 bases). Trimming pared 5 bases from V and 7 bases from J, leaving 12 bases between. The CDR3 contains 13 residues. Germline CDR1 is SGHTA and CDR2 is FQGNSA. CDR3 bases: TGTGCCAGCAGCCACACTAGTTGGAATGAGCAGTTCTTC. This encodes CASSHTSWNEQFF. Full variable domain (remainder filled in from reference TRBV7-2 and TRBJ2-1): GAGVSQSPSNKVTEKGKDVELRCDPISGHTALYWYRQSLGQGLEFLIYFQGNSAPDKSGLPSDRFSAERTGGSVSTLTIQRTQQEDSAVYLCASSHTSWNEQFFGPGTRLTVL.

The rearrangement uses TRBV5-4 and TRBJ2-2, with 7 positions matching TRBD2. The ends lost 5 bases at V and 0 bases at J; junction bases unmatched: 7. CDR3 length: 16 amino acids. The germline V gene encodes CDR1 SGHNT and CDR2 YYREEE (reference sequence). CDR3 in amino acids: CASRVGGGANTGELFF. CDR3 bases: TGTGCCAGCAGAGTGGGCGGGGGAGCGAACACCGGGGAGCTGTTTTTT.

The chain joins TRBV10-3 to TRBJ2-5, with D possibly matching TRBD2 (5 bases). The CDR3 spans 15 residues. Germline V gene lookup returns CDR1 ENHRY and CDR2 SYGVKD. Between the trimmed V and J ends, which lost 2 bases and 1 base, there was a span of 11 bases. The CDR3 region has the DNA TGTGCCATCAGTGAGCGTCTAGCTAGCCAAGAGACCCAGTACTTC. Residues: CAISERLASQETQYF.

The chain links TRBV7-9 to TRBJ1-5, with TRBD1 matching 10 bases. The CDR3 is made up of 16 amino acids. J gave up 5 bases and V 5 bases, and 9 bases lay outside the gene matches. Per the germline V gene, CDR1 is SEHNR and CDR2 is FQNEAQ (reference sequence). The CDR3 protein is CASSLTRGTGDQPQHF. The CDR3 DNA reads TGTGCCAGCAGCCTAACTAGGGGGACAGGGGATCAGCCCCAGCATTTT.

This chain connects TRBV5-1 to TRBJ1-1; 10 bases are a match to TRBD1. Germline V CDR1 and CDR2: SGHRS, YFSETQ. V shed 3 bases, J shed 5 bases, and the junction held 7 bases outside the gene matches. The CDR3 totals 15 residues. For the CDR3, the DNA is TGCGCCAGCAGCTCCGGGGACAGGGGAACGACTGAAGCTTTCTTT. It is translated as CASSSGDRGTTEAFF. Full variable domain (remainder filled in from reference TRBV5-1 and TRBJ1-1): KAGVTQTPRYLIKTRGQQVTLSCSPISGHRSVSWYQQTPGQGLQFLFEYFSETQRNKGNFPGRFSGRQFSNSRSEMNVSTLELGDSALYLCASSSGDRGTTEAFFGQGTRLTVV.

This chain joins TRBV19 and TRBJ1-5; TRBD1 is a possible D gene (6 bases). The V end lost 2 bases, the J end lost 4 bases, and 9 bases lay between the germline ends. Per germline, CDR1 LNHDA and CDR2 SQIVND (reference sequence). This CDR3 spans 14 amino acids. The CDR3 reads CASSITGRNQPQHF. The CDR3 nucleotides are TGTGCCAGTAGTATAACAGGGAGAAATCAGCCCCAGCATTTT.